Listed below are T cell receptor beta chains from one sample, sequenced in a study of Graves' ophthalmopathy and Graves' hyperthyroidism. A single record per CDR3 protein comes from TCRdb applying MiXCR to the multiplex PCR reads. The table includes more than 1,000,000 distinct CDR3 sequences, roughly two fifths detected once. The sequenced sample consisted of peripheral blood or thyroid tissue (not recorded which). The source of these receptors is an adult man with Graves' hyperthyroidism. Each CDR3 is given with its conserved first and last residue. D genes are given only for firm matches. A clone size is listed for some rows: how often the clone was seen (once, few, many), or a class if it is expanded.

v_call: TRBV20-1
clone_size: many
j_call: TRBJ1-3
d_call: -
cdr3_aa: CSARPASGNTIYF
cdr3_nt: TGCAGTGCTAGACCGGCCTCTGGAAACACCATATATTTT

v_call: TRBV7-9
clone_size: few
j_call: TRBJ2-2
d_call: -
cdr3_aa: CASSAWGVQAGELFF
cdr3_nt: TGTGCCAGCAGCGCCTGGGGAGTTCAGGCCGGGGAGCTGTTTTTT

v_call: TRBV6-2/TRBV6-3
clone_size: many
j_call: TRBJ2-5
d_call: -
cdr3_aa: CASSYPRHSQETQYF
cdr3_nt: TGTGCCAGCAGTTACCCTCGACACTCCCAAGAGACCCAGTACTTC

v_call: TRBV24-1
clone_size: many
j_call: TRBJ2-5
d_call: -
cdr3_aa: CATSPPRGEGQETQYF
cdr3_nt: TGTGCCACCAGTCCCCCCAGGGGCGAAGGACAAGAGACCCAGTACTTC

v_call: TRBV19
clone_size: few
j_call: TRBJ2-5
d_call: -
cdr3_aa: CASRAGGPETQYF
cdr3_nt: TGTGCCAGTAGGGCCGGGGGGCCAGAGACCCAGTACTTC

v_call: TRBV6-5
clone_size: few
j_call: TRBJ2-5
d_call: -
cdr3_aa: CASSYGALGAQYF
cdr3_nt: TGTGCCAGCAGTTACGGGGCCCTTGGGGCCCAGTACTTC

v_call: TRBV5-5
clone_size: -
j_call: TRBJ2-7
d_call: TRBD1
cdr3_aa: CASSPRGTGVYEQYF
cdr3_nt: TGTGCCAGCAGCCCCAGAGGGACAGGGGTCTACGAGCAGTACTTC

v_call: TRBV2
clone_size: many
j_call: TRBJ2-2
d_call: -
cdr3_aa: CASSRLARTGELFF
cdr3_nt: TGTGCCAGCAGTCGTCTAGCTAGGACCGGGGAGCTGTTTTTT

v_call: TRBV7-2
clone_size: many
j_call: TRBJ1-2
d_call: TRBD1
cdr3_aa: CASSVRDRGNYGYTF
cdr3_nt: TGTGCCAGCAGCGTCCGGGACAGGGGAAACTATGGCTACACCTTC

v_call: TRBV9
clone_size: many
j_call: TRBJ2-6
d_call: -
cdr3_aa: CASSVGSGIPSGANVLTF
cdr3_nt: TGTGCCAGCAGCGTAGGGAGTGGTATTCCCTCTGGGGCCAACGTCCTGACTTTC

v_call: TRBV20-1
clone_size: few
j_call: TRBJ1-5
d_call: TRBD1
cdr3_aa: CSALKQGFDQPQHF
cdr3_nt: TGCAGTGCTTTAAAACAGGGGTTTGATCAGCCCCAGCATTTT

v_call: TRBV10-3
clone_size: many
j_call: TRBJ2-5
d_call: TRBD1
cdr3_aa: CATNAGQDTGETQYF
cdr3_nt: TGTGCCACCAACGCCGGACAGGACACAGGGGAGACCCAGTACTTC

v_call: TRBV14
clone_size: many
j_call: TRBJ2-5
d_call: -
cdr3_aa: CASSQSWTRGEETQYF
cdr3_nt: TGTGCCAGCAGCCAAAGTTGGACGAGGGGAGAAGAGACCCAGTACTTC

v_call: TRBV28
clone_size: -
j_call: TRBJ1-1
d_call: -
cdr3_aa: CASRTPRGVTEAFF
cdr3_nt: TGTGCCAGTAGAACCCCCAGGGGCGTTACTGAAGCTTTCTTT

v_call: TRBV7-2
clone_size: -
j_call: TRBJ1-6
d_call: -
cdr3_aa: CASSPESGAGTNSPPHF
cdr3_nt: TGTGCCAGCAGCCCGGAATCAGGGGCCGGGACTAATTCACCCCCCCACTTT

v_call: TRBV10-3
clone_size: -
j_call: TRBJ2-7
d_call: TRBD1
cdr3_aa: CAIRGTAQTYEQYF
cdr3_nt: TGTGCCATCAGAGGGACAGCACAAACCTACGAGCAGTACTTC

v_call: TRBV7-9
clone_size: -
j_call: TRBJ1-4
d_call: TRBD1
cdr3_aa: CASSPTGQATNEKLFF
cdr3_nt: TGTGCCAGCAGCCCAACCGGACAGGCAACTAATGAAAAACTGTTTTTT

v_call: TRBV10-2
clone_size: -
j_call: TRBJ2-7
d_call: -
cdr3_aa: CASSDGTLGQAYEQYF
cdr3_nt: TGCGCCAGCAGTGATGGCACCTTAGGGCAGGCCTACGAGCAGTACTTC

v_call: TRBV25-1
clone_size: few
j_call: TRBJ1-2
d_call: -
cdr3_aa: CASSDGTAGFYTF
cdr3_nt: TGTGCCAGCAGTGATGGGACCGCCGGGTTCTACACCTTC

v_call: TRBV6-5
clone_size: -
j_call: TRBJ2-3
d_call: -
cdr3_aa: CASSSPSAEDTQYF
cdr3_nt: TGTGCCAGCTCGTCGCCGTCGGCCGAAGATACGCAGTATTTT

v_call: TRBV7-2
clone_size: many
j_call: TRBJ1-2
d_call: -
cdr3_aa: CASRRANYGYTF
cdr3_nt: TGTGCCAGCAGGAGGGCGAACTATGGCTACACCTTC

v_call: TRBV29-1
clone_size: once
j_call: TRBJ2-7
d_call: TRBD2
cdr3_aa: CSPSGRAYEQYF
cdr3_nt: TGCAGCCCCAGCGGGAGGGCCTACGAGCAGTACTTC

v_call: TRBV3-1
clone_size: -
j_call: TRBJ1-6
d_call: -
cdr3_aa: CASSRQDLRPLHF
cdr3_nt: TGTGCCAGCAGCCGACAGGACTTGAGACCCCTCCACTTT

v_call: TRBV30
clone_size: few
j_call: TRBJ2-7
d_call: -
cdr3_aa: CAWKVDLSYEQYF
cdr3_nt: TGTGCCTGGAAGGTTGACCTTAGCTACGAGCAGTACTTC

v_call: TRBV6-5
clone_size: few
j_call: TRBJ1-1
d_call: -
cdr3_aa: CASSYSFRGAEAFF
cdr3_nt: TGTGCCAGCAGTTACTCCTTTCGGGGCGCTGAAGCTTTCTTT

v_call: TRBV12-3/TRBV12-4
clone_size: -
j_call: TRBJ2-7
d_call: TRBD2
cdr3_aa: CASSPAGTGRAYEQYF
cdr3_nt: TGTGCCAGCAGCCCTGCCGGGACTGGGAGGGCCTACGAGCAGTACTTC

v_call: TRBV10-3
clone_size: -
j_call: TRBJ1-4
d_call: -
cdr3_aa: CAISSGTTSGKLFF
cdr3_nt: TGTGCCATCAGTTCCGGGACCACGTCGGGAAAACTGTTTTTT

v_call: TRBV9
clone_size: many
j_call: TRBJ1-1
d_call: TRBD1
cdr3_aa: CASSGRTGVGTEAFF
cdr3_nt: TGTGCCAGCAGCGGACGTACAGGGGTTGGCACTGAAGCTTTCTTT

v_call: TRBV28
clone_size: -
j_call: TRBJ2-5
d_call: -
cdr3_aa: CASSVVFETQYF
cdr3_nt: TGTGCCAGCAGTGTCGTATTCGAGACCCAGTACTTC

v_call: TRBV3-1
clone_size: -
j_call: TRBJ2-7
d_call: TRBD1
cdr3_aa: CASSLRTGAPYEQYF
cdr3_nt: TGTGCCAGCAGCCTGCGGACAGGGGCCCCCTACGAGCAGTACTTC

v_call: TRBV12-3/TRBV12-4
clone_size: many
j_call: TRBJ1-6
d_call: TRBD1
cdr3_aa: CASTLAGQYNSPLHF
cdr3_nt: TGTGCCAGCACTCTAGCGGGACAGTACAATTCACCCCTCCACTTT